This passage covers 19 T cell receptor beta chains from one sample sequenced in a study of blood T cell repertoires in COVID-19. The repertoire was sequenced with immunoSEQ multiplex PCR; TCRdb's copy has only in-frame clones and lacks some. Of more than 110,000 clones in the sample, approximately 90% were seen once. Sequenced material: PBMCs or T cells enriched from blood (not recorded which). Every receptor here comes from a man aged 50 or older who had recovered from COVID-19.

This chain joins TRBV28 and TRBJ1-2, with D tentatively TRBD1 (5 bases). CDR3 length equals 14 residues. V lost 3 bases to trimming and J lost 4 bases, with 12 bases between them. Germline CDR1 is MDHEN and CDR2 is SYDVKM. CDR3 nucleotide sequence: TGTGCCAGCAGTTTCGTTCAGGGTTCCTATGGCTACACCTTC. As protein: CASSFVQGSYGYTF.

In this sample, this clone turned up once. The chain employs TRBV7-9 and TRBJ2-1; weak D call: TRBD2 (7 bases). Trimming shortened V by 7 bases and J by 3 bases, and 13 bases separated the two germline ends. This CDR3 spans 14 amino acids. The germline V gene has CDR1 SEHNR and CDR2 FQNEAQ (reference sequence). CDR3 in DNA: TGTGCCAGCATCCTGGGGGGGCGCTACAATGAGCAGTTCTTC. This sequence encodes CASILGGRYNEQFF.

The chain recombines TRBV6-5 with TRBJ1-2; 7 nucleotides agree with TRBD1. The V gene end was trimmed by 2 bases and the J gene end by 5 bases; junction bases not matched to a gene: 11. CDR1 and CDR2 (germline): MNHEY, SVGAGI. CDR3 length equals 16 residues. The CDR3 spells CASSYRGGATGYGYTF. The CDR3 bases are TGTGCCAGCAGTTACAGAGGGGGCGCGACGGGGTATGGCTACACCTTC.

The gene calls are TRBV4-3 and TRBJ2-5, with 7 bases matching TRBD1. Trimming cost V 5 bases and J 3 bases; bases outside gene matches: 9. This CDR3 is 15 amino acids long. From germline, CDR1 is LGHNA and CDR2 YSLEER. The CDR3 bases are TGCGCCAGCAGCGTCGGACAGGCTGGGGAAGAGACCCAGTACTTC. Its protein product is CASSVGQAGEETQYF.

The genes are TRBV18 and TRBJ1-1, with 9 bases lining up with TRBD1. This CDR3 has 17 amino acids. Germline V gives CDR1 KGHSH, CDR2 LQKENI. Trimming removed 2 bases from V and 0 bases from J; junction bases left unmatched: 7. CDR3 DNA sequence: TGTGCCAGCTCACCAGGGACAGGGTTCGACGTGAACACTGAAGCTTTCTTT. Residues: CASSPGTGFDVNTEAFF.

This sequence joins TRBV20-1 and TRBJ2-3, with TRBD2 matching over 8 bases. Trimming cost V 3 bases and J 3 bases; bases outside gene matches: 8. Germline values: CDR1 DFQATT, CDR2 SNEGSKA (reference sequence). CDR3 length: 15 amino acids. The CDR3: CSASPPAGVTDTQYF. The CDR3 nucleotides are TGCAGTGCTAGTCCCCCAGCGGGAGTAACAGATACGCAGTATTTT.

This clone was seen only a few times. The chain employs TRBV24-1 and TRBJ2-5; D is unresolved. CDR3 length equals 13 residues. V lost 9 bases and J 5 bases, leaving 15 bases between the germline ends. Germline CDR1 KGHDR, CDR2 SFDVKD. This CDR3 is CATRRTAGETQYF. CDR3 DNA: TGTGCCACCCGAAGAACGGCAGGTGAGACCCAGTACTTC.

The chain is built from TRBV9 and TRBJ2-1; D unresolved. V lost 1 base, J lost 3 bases, and 11 bases lay in between. Germline V CDR1 and CDR2: SGDLS, YYNGEE. The CDR3 is made up of 15 amino acids. In nucleotides, the CDR3 is TGTGCCAGCAGCGTACTGTCAGCGAACTACAATGAGCAGTTCTTC. The encoded protein is CASSVLSANYNEQFF.

DNA of the CDR3: TGTGCCAGCAGCAAGACAGGCGCTGGGGGCTACACCTTC. It codes for CASSKTGAGGYTF. This chain joins TRBV27 and TRBJ1-2; D may be TRBD1 (6 bases). V gave up 6 bases and J gave up 8 bases, with 16 bases separating them. Germline values: CDR1 MNHEY, CDR2 SMNVEV (reference sequence). CDR3 length: 13 amino acids.

CDR3 sequence (DNA): TGTGCCAGCAGCCCCGGGACTTCAGATACGCAGTATTTT. Protein: CASSPGTSDTQYF. This chain uses TRBV7-9 with TRBJ2-3; the D gene is possibly TRBD2 (6 bases). The V end was cut by 5 bases, the J end by 4 bases, with 10 bases between. The CDR3 contains 13 residues. Germline lookup yields CDR1 SEHNR and CDR2 FQNEAQ (reference sequence).

This clone was seen a few times. The chain links TRBV5-6 to TRBJ1-4; 7 bases agree with TRBD1. The CDR3 consists of 14 residues. Per germline, CDR1 SGHDT and CDR2 YYEEEE. The trim removed 4 bases at V and 7 bases at J, leaving 7 bases unmatched. In DNA form, the CDR3 reads TGTGCCAGCAGCCTACCGACAGGGTCTGAAAAACTGTTTTTT. Protein sequence: CASSLPTGSEKLFF. Looking up the rest from reference TRBV5-6 and TRBJ1-4 gives the full variable domain: DAGVTQSPTHLIKTRGQQVTLRCSPKSGHDTVSWYQQALGQGPQFIFQYYEEEERQRGNFPDRFSGHQFPNYSSELNVNALLLGDSALYLCASSLPTGSEKLFFGSGTQLSVL.

This sequence joins TRBV4-3 and TRBJ1-4, with D unclear. This CDR3 comprises 15 residues. CDR1 is LGHNA and CDR2 is YSLEER in the germline V gene. Trimming removed 1 base from V and 4 bases from J, with 10 bases in between. The CDR3 DNA follows: TGCGCCAGCAGCCAAGGTGGCAGTATTAATGAAAAACTGTTTTTT. Translating it yields CASSQGGSINEKLFF.

This clone was picked up one time. The gene calls are TRBV7-3 and TRBJ1-6; 11 bases map to TRBD1. Per germline, CDR1 SGHTA and CDR2 FQGTGA. The trim removed 6 bases at V and 9 bases at J, leaving 4 bases unmatched. The CDR3 is 14 amino acids. This CDR3 reads CASRNGQGASPLHF. CDR3 coding DNA: TGTGCCAGCAGGAACGGACAGGGGGCTTCACCCCTCCACTTT.

The chain carries TRBV19 and TRBJ2-7; TRBD2 matches 8 bases. The germline V gene has CDR1 LNHDA and CDR2 SQIVND (reference sequence). V was pared by 5 bases and J by 0 bases, with 6 bases of the junction left unmatched. The CDR3 runs 15 residues. Here the CDR3 reads CASSGGLGDSYEQYF. CDR3 in DNA: TGTGCCAGTAGTGGGGGACTAGGGGACTCCTACGAGCAGTACTTC.

This chain connects TRBV9 to TRBJ1-2; D possibly corresponds to TRBD1 (6 bases). The CDR3 covers 14 residues. Germline V lookup: CDR1 SGDLS, CDR2 YYNGEE. The V and J ends lost 6 bases and 5 bases respectively, with 17 bases between them. CDR3 coding DNA: TGTGCCAGCAACAATGCGGGGAGGGGGTATGGCTACACCTTC. Translated, it gives CASNNAGRGYGYTF.

The V call is TRBV28, the J call TRBJ1-2, with a possible D match to TRBD1 (5 bases). This CDR3 spans 12 amino acids. Germline assignment: CDR1 MDHEN and CDR2 SYDVKM. V shed 6 bases and J shed 9 bases, with 14 bases lying between them. Here the CDR3 reads CASSSASGSYTF. DNA of the CDR3: TGTGCCAGCAGCTCAGCGTCAGGGAGCTACACCTTC.

The V call is TRBV7-2, the J call TRBJ2-5, with unresolved D. Germline V gene sequence: CDR1 SGHTA, CDR2 FQGNSA. This CDR3 has 14 residues. The germline V and J ends were trimmed by 1 base and 6 bases, with 12 bases remaining between them. The CDR3, as DNA: TGTGCCAGCAGCTTAGACTCCGCGCTGAAGACCCAGTACTTC. It yields the protein CASSLDSALKTQYF.

The V call is TRBV29-1, the J call TRBJ2-5; D is unclear. CDR3 size: 12 residues. The germline CDR1 and CDR2 sequences are SQVTM and ANQGSEA. The ends were cut back, 6 bases at V and 1 base at J, with 9 bases in the middle. CDR3 loop: CSVYSAQETQYF. CDR3 bases: TGCAGCGTGTACTCCGCCCAAGAGACCCAGTACTTC.

This clone was seen more than once but under ten times. CDR3 amino acids: CASSAQGSPSNQPQHF. The CDR3 region has the DNA TGTGCCAGCAGTGCCCAGGGGTCGCCGAGCAATCAGCCCCAGCATTTT. This sequence joins TRBV6-1 and TRBJ1-5; a possible D gene is TRBD1 (6 bases). The CDR3 sequence is 16 residues long. Germline CDR1 MNHNS, CDR2 SASEGT. Trimming pared 4 bases from V and 1 base from J, leaving 14 bases between.